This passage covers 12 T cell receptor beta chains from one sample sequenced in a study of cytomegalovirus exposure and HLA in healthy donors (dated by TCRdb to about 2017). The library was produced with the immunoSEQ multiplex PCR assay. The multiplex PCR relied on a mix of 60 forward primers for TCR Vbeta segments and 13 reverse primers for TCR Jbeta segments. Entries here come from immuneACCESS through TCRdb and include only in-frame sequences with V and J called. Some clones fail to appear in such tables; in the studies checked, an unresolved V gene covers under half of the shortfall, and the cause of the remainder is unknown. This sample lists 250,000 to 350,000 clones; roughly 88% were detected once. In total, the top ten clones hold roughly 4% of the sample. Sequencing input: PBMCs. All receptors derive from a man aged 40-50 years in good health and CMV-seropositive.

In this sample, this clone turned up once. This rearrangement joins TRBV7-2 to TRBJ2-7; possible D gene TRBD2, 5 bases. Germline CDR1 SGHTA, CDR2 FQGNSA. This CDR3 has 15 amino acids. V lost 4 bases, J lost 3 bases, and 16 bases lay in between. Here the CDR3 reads CASSYGPDSIYEQYF. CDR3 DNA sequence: TGTGCCAGCAGCTACGGCCCGGACTCTATCTACGAGCAGTACTTC.

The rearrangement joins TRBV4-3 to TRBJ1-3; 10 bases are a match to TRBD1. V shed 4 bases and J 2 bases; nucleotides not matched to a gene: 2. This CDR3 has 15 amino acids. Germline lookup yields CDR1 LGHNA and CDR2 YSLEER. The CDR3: CASSPTGGTGNTIYF. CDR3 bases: TGCGCCAGCAGCCCGACAGGGGGCACTGGAAACACCATATATTTT.

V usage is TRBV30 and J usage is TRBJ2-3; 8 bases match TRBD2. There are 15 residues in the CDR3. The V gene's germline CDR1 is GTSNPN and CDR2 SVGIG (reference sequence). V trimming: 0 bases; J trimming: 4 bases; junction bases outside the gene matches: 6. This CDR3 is CAWSVKRESPDTQYF. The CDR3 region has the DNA TGTGCCTGGAGTGTAAAGCGGGAGTCTCCAGATACGCAGTATTTT.

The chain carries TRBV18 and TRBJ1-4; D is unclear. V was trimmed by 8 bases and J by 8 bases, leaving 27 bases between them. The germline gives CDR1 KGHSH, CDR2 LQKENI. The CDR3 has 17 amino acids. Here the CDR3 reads CASGASGTDGGMEKLFF. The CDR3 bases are TGTGCCAGCGGAGCGAGCGGCACGGATGGCGGAATGGAAAAACTGTTTTTT. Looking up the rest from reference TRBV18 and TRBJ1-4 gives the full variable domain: NAGVMQNPRHLVRRRGQEARLRCSPMKGHSHVYWYRQLPEEGLKFMVYLQKENIIDESGMPKERFSAEFPKEGPSILRIQQVVRGDSAAYFCASGASGTDGGMEKLFFGSGTQLSVL.

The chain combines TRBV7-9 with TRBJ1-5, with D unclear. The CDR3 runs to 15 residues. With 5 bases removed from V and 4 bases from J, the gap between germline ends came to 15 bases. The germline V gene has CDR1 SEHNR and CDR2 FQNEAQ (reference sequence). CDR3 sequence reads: CASSRYGSGNQPQHF. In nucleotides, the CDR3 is TGTGCCAGCAGCAGATACGGCAGCGGGAATCAGCCCCAGCATTTT.

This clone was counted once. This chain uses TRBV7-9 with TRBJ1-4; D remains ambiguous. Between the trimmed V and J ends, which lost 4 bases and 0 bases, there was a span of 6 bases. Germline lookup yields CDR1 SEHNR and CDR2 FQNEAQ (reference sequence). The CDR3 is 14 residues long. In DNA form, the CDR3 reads TGTGCCAGCAGCTCCAGGACAACTAATGAAAAACTGTTTTTT. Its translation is CASSSRTTNEKLFF.

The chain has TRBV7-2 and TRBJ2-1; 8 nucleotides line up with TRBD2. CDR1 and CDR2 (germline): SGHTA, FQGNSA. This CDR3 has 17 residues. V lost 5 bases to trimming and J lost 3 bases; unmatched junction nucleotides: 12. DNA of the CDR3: TGTGCCAGCAGCCAGACGTTCGGTAGCGGGGACTACAATGAGCAGTTCTTC. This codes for CASSQTFGSGDYNEQFF.

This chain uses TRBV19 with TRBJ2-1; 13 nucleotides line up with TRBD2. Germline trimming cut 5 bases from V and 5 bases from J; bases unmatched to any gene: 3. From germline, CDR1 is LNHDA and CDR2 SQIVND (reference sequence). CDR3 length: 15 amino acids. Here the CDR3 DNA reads TGTGCCAGTAGTTGGGGACTAGCGGGACACAATGAGCAGTTCTTC. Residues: CASSWGLAGHNEQFF. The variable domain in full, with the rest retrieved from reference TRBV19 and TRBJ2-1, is DGGITQSPKYLFRKEGQNVTLSCEQNLNHDAMYWYRQDPGQGLRLIYYSQIVNDFQKGDIAEGYSVSREKKESFPLTVTSAQKNPTAFYLCASSWGLAGHNEQFFGPGTRLTVL.

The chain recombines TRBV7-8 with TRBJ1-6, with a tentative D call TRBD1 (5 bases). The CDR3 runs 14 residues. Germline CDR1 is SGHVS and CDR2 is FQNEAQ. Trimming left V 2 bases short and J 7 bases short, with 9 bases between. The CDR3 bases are TGTGCCAGCAGCTTAAGGGCAGGGAATTCACCCCTCCACTTT. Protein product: CASSLRAGNSPLHF.

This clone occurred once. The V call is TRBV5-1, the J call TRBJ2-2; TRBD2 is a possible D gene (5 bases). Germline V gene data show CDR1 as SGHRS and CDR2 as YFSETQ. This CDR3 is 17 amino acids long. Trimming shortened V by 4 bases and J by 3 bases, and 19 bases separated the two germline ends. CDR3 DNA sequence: TGCGCCAGCAGCCCGACGTCGGACTGGCGCGACACCGGGGAGCTGTTTTTT. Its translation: CASSPTSDWRDTGELFF.

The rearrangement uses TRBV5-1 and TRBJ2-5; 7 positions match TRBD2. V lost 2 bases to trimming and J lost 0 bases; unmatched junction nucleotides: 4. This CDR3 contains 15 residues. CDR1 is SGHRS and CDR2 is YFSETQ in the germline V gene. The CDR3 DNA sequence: TGCGCCAGCAGCTTTTCGGGAGGCTACCAAGAGACCCAGTACTTC. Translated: CASSFSGGYQETQYF. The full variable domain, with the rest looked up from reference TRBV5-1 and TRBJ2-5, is KAGVTQTPRYLIKTRGQQVTLSCSPISGHRSVSWYQQTPGQGLQFLFEYFSETQRNKGNFPGRFSGRQFSNSRSEMNVSTLELGDSALYLCASSFSGGYQETQYFGPGTRLLVL.

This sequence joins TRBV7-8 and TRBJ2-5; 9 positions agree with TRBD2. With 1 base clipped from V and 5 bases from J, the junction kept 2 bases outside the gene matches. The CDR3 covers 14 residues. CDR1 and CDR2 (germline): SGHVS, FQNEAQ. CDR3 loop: CASSLGTSGETQYF. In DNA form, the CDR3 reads TGTGCCAGCAGCTTAGGTACTAGCGGGGAGACCCAGTACTTC.